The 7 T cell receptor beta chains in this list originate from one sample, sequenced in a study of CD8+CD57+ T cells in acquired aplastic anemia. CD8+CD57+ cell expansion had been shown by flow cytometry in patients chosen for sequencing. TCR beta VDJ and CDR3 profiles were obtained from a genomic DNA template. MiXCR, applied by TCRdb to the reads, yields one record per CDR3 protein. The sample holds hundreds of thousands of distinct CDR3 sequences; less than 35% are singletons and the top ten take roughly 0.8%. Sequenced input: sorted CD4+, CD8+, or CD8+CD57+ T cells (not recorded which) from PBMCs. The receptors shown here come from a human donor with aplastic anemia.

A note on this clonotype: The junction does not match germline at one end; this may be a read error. The CDR3 nucleotides are TGCGCCAGTTCCGGGACAGGGGGCTTC. This encodes CASSGTGGF. V usage is TRBV5-5 and J usage is TRBJ2-7; 11 nucleotides agree with TRBD1. Germline-derived CDR1 and CDR2 are SGHKS and YYEKEE (reference sequence). The CDR3 contains 9 residues.

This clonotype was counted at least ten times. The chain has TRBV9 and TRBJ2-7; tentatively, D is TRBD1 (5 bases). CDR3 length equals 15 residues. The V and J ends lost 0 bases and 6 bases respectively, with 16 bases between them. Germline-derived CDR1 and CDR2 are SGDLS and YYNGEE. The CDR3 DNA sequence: TGTGCCAGCAGCGTAGATTCCATAGGGGCATCCGAGCAGTACTTC. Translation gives CASSVDSIGASEQYF.

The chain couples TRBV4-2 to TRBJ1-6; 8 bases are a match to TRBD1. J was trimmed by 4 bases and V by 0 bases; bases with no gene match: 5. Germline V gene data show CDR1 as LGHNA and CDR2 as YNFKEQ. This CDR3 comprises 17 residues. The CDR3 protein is CASSQDIGTGYNSPLHF. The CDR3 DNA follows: TGTGCCAGCAGCCAAGATATAGGGACAGGATATAATTCACCCCTCCACTTT.

CDR3 DNA: TGTGCCAGCAGTGCACAGGGACAGGGAAGGACTGAAGCTTTCTTT. Its translation: CASSAQGQGRTEAFF. V is TRBV25-1 and J is TRBJ1-1, with TRBD1 identical over 9 bases. In germline, CDR1 is MGHDK, CDR2 SYGVNS. V was pared by 4 bases and J by 5 bases, with 8 bases of the junction left unmatched. This CDR3 is built from 15 residues.

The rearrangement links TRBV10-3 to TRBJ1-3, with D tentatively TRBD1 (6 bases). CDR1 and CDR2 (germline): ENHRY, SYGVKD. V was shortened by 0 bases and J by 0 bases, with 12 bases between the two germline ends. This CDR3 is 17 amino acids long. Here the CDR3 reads CAISESQQGVSGNTIYF. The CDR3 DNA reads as TGTGCCATCAGTGAGTCACAACAGGGAGTCTCTGGAAACACCATATATTTT.

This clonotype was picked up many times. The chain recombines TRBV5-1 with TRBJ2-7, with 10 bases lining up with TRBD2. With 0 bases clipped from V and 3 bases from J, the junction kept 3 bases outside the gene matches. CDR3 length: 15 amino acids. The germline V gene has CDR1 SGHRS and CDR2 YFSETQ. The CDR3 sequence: CASSLASSGGYEQYF. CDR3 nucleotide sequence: TGCGCCAGCAGCTTGGCGTCTAGCGGGGGCTACGAGCAGTACTTC.

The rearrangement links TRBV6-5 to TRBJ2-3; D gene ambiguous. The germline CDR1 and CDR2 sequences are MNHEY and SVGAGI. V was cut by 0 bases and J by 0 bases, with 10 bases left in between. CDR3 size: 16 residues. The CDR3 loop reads CASSYSGKASTDTQYF. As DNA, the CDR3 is TGTGCCAGCAGTTACTCGGGGAAAGCTAGCACAGATACGCAGTATTTT.